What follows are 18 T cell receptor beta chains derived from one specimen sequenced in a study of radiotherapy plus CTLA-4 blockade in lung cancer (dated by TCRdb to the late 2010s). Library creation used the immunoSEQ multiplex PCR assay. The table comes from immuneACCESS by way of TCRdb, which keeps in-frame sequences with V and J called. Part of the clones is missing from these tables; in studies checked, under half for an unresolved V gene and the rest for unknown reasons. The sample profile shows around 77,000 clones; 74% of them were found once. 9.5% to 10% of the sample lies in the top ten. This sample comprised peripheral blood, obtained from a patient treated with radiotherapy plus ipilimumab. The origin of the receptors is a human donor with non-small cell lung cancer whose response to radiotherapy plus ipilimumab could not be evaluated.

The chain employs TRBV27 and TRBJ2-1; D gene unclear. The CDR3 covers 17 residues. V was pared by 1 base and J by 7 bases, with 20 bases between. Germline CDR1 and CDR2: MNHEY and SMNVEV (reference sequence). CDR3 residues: CASSLFGRTPDKNEQFF. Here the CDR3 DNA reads TGTGCCAGCAGTTTATTTGGCAGAACCCCCGATAAAAATGAGCAGTTCTTC.

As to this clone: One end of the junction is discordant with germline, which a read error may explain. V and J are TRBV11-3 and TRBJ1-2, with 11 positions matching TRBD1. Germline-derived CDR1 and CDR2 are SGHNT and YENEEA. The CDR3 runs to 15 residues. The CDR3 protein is CASSFTPGTGGGDSF. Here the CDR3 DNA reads TGTGCCAGCAGCTTTACCCCTGGGACAGGGGGTGGTGACAGCTTC. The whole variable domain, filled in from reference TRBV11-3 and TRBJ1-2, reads EAGVVQSPRYKIIEKKQPVAFWCNPISGHNTLYWYLQNLGQGPELLIRYENEEAVDDSQLPKDRFSAERLKGVDSTLKIQPAELGDSAVYLCASSFTPGTGGGDSFGSGTRLTVV.

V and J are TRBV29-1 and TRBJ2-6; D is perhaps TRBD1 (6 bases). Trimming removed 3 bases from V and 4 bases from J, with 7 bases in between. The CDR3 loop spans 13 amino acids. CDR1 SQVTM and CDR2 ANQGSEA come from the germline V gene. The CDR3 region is CSVEGAGANVLTF. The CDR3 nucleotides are TGCAGCGTTGAGGGGGCCGGGGCCAACGTCCTGACTTTC.

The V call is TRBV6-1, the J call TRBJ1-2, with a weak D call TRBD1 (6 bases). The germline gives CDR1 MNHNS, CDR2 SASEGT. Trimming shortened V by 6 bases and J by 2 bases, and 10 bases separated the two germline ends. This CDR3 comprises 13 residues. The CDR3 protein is CASSPGTNYGYTF. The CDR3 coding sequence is TGTGCCAGCAGCCCCGGGACAAACTATGGCTACACCTTC.

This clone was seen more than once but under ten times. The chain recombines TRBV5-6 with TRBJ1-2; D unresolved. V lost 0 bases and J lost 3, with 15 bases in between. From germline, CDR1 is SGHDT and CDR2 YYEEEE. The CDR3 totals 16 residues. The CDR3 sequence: CASSLVWRVEDYGYTF. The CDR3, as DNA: TGTGCCAGCAGCTTGGTTTGGAGGGTTGAGGACTATGGCTACACCTTC.

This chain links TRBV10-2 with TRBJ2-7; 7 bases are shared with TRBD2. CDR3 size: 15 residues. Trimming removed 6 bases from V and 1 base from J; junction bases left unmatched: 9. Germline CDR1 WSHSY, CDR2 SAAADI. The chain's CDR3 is CASRGGETGSYEQYF. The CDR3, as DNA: TGCGCCAGCAGGGGGGGGGAGACGGGATCCTACGAGCAGTACTTC.

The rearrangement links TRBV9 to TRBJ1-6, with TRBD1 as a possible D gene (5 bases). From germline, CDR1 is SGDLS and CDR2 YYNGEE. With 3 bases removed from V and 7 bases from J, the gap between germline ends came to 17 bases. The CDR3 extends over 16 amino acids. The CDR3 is CASSAGGVWTNSPLHF. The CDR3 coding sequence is TGTGCCAGCAGCGCCGGGGGGGTTTGGACCAATTCACCCCTCCACTTT.

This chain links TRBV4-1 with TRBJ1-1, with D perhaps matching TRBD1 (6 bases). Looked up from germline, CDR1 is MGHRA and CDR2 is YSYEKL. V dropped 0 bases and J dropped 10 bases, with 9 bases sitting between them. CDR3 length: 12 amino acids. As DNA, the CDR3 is TGCGCCAGCAGCCAAGATCGCAGGGGAGCTTTCTTT. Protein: CASSQDRRGAFF.

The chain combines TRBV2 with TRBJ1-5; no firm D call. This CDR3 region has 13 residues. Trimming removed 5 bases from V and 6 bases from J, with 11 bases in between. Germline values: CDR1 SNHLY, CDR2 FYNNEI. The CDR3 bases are TGTGCCAGCAGTTACGTAGAGGGTCAGCCCCAGCATTTT. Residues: CASSYVEGQPQHF.

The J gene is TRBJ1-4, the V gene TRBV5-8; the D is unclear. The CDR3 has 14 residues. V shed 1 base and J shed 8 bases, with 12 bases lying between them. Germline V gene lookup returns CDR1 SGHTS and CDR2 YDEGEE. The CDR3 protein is CASSLIGVQEKLFF. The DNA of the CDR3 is TGTGCCAGCAGCTTGATTGGTGTTCAGGAAAAACTGTTTTTT.

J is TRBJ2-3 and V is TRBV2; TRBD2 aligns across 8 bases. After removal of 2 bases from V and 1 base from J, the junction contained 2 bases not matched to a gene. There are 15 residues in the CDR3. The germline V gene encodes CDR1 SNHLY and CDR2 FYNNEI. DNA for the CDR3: TGTGCCAGCAGTGAACAAGCGGGGGGCACAGATACGCAGTATTTT. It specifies CASSEQAGGTDTQYF.

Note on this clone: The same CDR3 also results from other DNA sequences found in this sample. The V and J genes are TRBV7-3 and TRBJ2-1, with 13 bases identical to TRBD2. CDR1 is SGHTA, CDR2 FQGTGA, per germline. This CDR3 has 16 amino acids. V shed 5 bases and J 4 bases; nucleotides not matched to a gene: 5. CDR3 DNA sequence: TGTGCCAGCAGCATCCGGACTAGCGGGGGATACAATGAGCAGTTCTTC. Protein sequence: CASSIRTSGGYNEQFF.

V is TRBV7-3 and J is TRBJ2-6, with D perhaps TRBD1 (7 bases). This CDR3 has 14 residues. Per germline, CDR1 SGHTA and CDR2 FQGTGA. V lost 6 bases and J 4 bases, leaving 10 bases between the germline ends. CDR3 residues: CASREGAGANVLTF. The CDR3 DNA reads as TGTGCCAGCAGGGAGGGGGCAGGGGCCAACGTCCTGACTTTC. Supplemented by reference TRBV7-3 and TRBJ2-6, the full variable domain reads GAGVSQTPSNKVTEKGKYVELRCDPISGHTALYWYRQSLGQGPEFLIYFQGTGAADDSGLPNDRFFAVRPEGSVSTLKIQRTERGDSAVYLCASREGAGANVLTFGAGSRLTVL.

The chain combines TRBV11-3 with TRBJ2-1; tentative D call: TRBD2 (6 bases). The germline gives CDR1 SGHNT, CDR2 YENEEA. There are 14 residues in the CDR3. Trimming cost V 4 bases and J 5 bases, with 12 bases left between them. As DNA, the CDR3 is TGTGCCAGCAGCTCCCGGGGGTGGGACAATGAGCAGTTCTTC. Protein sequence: CASSSRGWDNEQFF.

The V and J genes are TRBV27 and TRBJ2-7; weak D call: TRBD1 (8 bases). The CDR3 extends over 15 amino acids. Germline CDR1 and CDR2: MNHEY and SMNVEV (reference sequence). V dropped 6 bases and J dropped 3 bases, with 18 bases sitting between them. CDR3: CASRKSTGGVYEQYF. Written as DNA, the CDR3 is TGTGCCAGCAGAAAATCCACAGGGGGGGTCTACGAGCAGTACTTC.

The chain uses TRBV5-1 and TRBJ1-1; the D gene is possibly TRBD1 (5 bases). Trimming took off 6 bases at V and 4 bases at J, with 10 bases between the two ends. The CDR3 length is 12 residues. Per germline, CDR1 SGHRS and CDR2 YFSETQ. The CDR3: CASTSGGTEAFF. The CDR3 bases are TGCGCCAGCACCAGCGGGGGCACTGAAGCTTTCTTT.

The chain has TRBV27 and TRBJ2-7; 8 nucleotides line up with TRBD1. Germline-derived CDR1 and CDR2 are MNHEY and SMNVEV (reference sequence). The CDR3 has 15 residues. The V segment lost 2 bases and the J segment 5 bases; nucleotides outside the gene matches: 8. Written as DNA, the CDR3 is TGTGCCAGCAGTTTAAGGAGGGACAGGTCCCACGAGCAGTACTTC. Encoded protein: CASSLRRDRSHEQYF.

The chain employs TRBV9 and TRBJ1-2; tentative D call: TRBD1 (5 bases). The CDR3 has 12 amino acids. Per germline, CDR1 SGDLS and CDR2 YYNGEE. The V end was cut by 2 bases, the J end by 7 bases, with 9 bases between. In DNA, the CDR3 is TGTGCCAGCAGCGTGCTCGGGGGTGGCTACACCTTC. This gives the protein CASSVLGGGYTF.